Listed below are T cell receptor beta chains from one sample, sequenced in a study of blood T cells in healthy people across ages. TCRdb re-called the 5' RACE reads with MiXCR, one entry per CDR3 protein. Of roughly 1.5 million distinct CDR3 sequences in the sample, around 40% are singletons; the top ten hold over 3.5%. The sequencing input was blood. These receptors came from a woman between 18 and 29 years old in good health. Both conserved end residues are part of each CDR3. A D gene is named only where the DNA matches it firmly. Clone size is given for some rows only: seen once, a few or many times, or a class if the clone is expanded.

J gene	D gene	clone size	V gene	CDR3 protein	CDR3 DNA
TRBJ2-7	NA	few	TRBV5-1	CASSTDITSYEQYF	TGCGCCAGCAGCACGGACATCACATCCTACGAGCAGTACTTC
TRBJ1-2	NA	few	TRBV27	CASSLVAAGVGTNYGYTF	TGTGCCAGCAGTTTGGTGGCGGCAGGTGTTGGTACTAACTATGGCTACACCTTC
TRBJ2-1	TRBD1	NA	TRBV7-9	CASSSLRTGDVYEQFF	TGTGCCAGCAGTTCCCTCAGGACAGGGGATGTCTATGAGCAGTTCTTC
TRBJ1-4	NA	once	TRBV20-1	CSARTGTTNEKLFF	TGCAGTGCTAGAACCGGGACTACTAATGAAAAACTGTTTTTT
TRBJ2-1	TRBD1	few	TRBV28	CAIRSLGTGDSEQFF	TGTGCCATCCGATCCCTGGGGACAGGGGACAGTGAGCAGTTCTTC
TRBJ2-1	NA	NA	TRBV7-9	CASSLGLVGEQFF	TGTGCCAGCAGCTTAGGACTAGTCGGCGAGCAGTTCTTC
TRBJ2-7	NA	once	TRBV27	CASSLDAGTSYEQYF	TGTGCCAGCAGTTTAGATGCCGGCACCTCCTACGAGCAGTACTTC
TRBJ2-7	NA	NA	TRBV7-2	CASSPGQNSYNEQYF	TGTGCCAGCAGCCCTGGACAAAACTCCTACAATGAGCAGTACTTC
TRBJ2-7	NA	NA	TRBV10-3	CAISESVDAYEQYF	TGTGCCATCAGTGAGTCGGTGGACGCCTACGAGCAGTACTTC
TRBJ2-7	NA	NA	TRBV27	CATRGNSYNEQYF	TGTGCCACCAGGGGCAACTCCTACAATGAGCAGTACTTC